These 21 T cell receptor beta chains were all obtained from the same sample, sequenced in a study of blood T cell repertoires in COVID-19. Here immunoSEQ multiplex PCR was the method, and the copy in TCRdb shows in-frame clones only, minus some. The data hold around 430,000 clones, with around nine tenths observed a single time. Sequences were obtained from PBMCs or T cells enriched from blood (not recorded which). All receptors come from a woman between 45 and 60 years old who had recovered from COVID-19.

V is TRBV4-3 and J is TRBJ1-6, with 9 positions matching TRBD1. The CDR3 is made up of 14 amino acids. From germline, CDR1 is LGHNA and CDR2 YSLEER. V shed 4 bases, J shed 10 bases, and the junction held 5 bases outside the gene matches. The CDR3 coding sequence is TGCGCCAGCAGCCCAGGGACAGGGTCATCACCCCTCCACTTT. Translation: CASSPGTGSSPLHF.

The CDR3 coding sequence is TGCGCCAGCAGCCAAGATCTGGGGGAACTAGCGGGGGCAACCTACGAGCAGTACTTC. Residues: CASSQDLGELAGATYEQYF. The genes are TRBV4-1 and TRBJ2-7; TRBD2 matches 11 bases. Germline lookup yields CDR1 MGHRA and CDR2 YSYEKL. Losses at the gene ends were 0 bases for V and 2 bases for J; bases not matched to a gene: 12. The CDR3 loop spans 19 amino acids.

The V and J genes are TRBV7-8 and TRBJ2-3; TRBD2 matches at 7 bases. There are 15 residues in the CDR3. CDR1 SGHVS and CDR2 FQNEAQ come from the germline V gene. Losses at the gene ends were 5 bases for V and 2 bases for J; bases not matched to a gene: 7. The CDR3 nucleotides read TGTGCCAGCAGCCCAGCGGGGAGGAACACAGATACGCAGTATTTT. Amino acid sequence: CASSPAGRNTDTQYF.

The chain recombines TRBV3-1 (or the pseudogene TRBV3-2) with TRBJ1-1, with D uncertain. CDR1 is LGHDT and CDR2 is YNNKEL in the germline V gene (reference sequence). The CDR3 has 12 residues. Between the trimmed V and J ends, which lost 1 base and 4 bases, there was a span of 4 bases. Here the CDR3 reads CASSQGLTEAFF. DNA for the CDR3: TGTGCCAGCAGCCAAGGACTCACTGAAGCTTTCTTT.

DNA for the CDR3: TGTGCCAGCAGTGGGTGGGACAGGGGGCAGAACACTGAAGCTTTCTTT. Protein: CASSGWDRGQNTEAFF. The V gene is TRBV7-2, the J gene TRBJ1-1; 12 bases are shared with TRBD1. This CDR3 is built from 16 residues. Germline trimming cut 6 bases from V and 1 base from J; bases unmatched to any gene: 6. Germline CDR1 SGHTA, CDR2 FQGNSA.

This chain links TRBV5-1 with TRBJ1-1, with D possibly being TRBD1 (5 bases). V lost 4 bases to trimming and J lost 4 bases, with 20 bases between them. This CDR3 comprises 16 residues. Germline V gene lookup returns CDR1 SGHRS and CDR2 YFSETQ. The CDR3 sequence: CASSPITMRQGTEAFF. CDR3 DNA: TGCGCCAGCAGCCCCATTACGATGAGGCAGGGCACTGAAGCTTTCTTT.

V and J are TRBV6-5 and TRBJ1-2, with 7 bases identical to TRBD1. CDR1 is MNHEY and CDR2 is SVGAGI in the germline V gene. The CDR3 is 16 amino acids. Trimming took 0 bases from V and 4 from J; bases not matched to a gene: 8. CDR3 loop: CASSYSKGARSYGYTF. DNA of the CDR3: TGTGCCAGCAGTTACTCGAAGGGGGCGCGGAGCTATGGCTACACCTTC.

J is TRBJ1-1 and V is TRBV19, with D maybe TRBD1 (6 bases). The CDR3 is 14 amino acids. V was shortened by 5 bases and J by 4 bases, with 14 bases between the two germline ends. Germline assignment: CDR1 LNHDA and CDR2 SQIVND (reference sequence). The CDR3 bases are TGTGCCAGTAGTGAGACAGGCGTTATCACTGAAGCTTTCTTT. This encodes CASSETGVITEAFF.

The V call is TRBV15, the J call TRBJ2-5; 15 bases align to TRBD2. Germline trimming cut 1 base from V and 3 bases from J; bases unmatched to any gene: 0. Germline-derived CDR1 and CDR2 are LNHNV and YYDKDF (reference sequence). The CDR3 extends over 16 amino acids. CDR3 protein: CATSRGTSGGEETQYF. The CDR3 region has the DNA TGTGCCACCAGCAGAGGGACTAGCGGGGGGGAAGAGACCCAGTACTTC.

The chain combines TRBV6-1 with TRBJ1-2; 11 bases align to TRBD1. This CDR3 contains 18 residues. Germline V gene data show CDR1 as MNHNS and CDR2 as SASEGT. J lost 3 bases, V lost 4 bases, and 13 bases had no gene match. This CDR3 reads CASSGHGQGADRDYGYTF. The CDR3 coding sequence is TGTGCCAGCAGTGGACACGGACAGGGGGCTGATCGGGACTATGGCTACACCTTC.

A note on this clone: Other DNA sequences within the sample encode an identical CDR3. V usage is TRBV18 and J usage is TRBJ1-1, with unresolved D. Trimming stripped 4 bases from V and 1 base from J, with 7 bases between. Per the germline V gene, CDR1 is KGHSH and CDR2 is LQKENI. The CDR3 covers 13 residues. The CDR3 protein is CASSLTENTEAFF. CDR3 in DNA: TGTGCCAGCTCACTTACAGAGAACACTGAAGCTTTCTTT.

The chain uses TRBV25-1 and TRBJ1-2; D ambiguous. CDR1 is MGHDK and CDR2 is SYGVNS in the germline V gene. V lost 5 bases to trimming and J lost 6 bases, with 7 bases between them. This CDR3 spans 11 amino acids. CDR3 sequence reads: CASSSGDGYTF. The DNA of the CDR3 is TGTGCCAGCAGTAGTGGAGATGGCTACACCTTC.

The V call is TRBV6-1, the J call TRBJ2-1; 12 nucleotides match TRBD1. With V trimmed by 4 bases and J by 6 bases, 7 bases remained unmatched. The CDR3 has 16 residues. Germline V gene lookup returns CDR1 MNHNS and CDR2 SASEGT. The CDR3 bases are TGTGCCAGCAGTGTAACCGGGACAGGGGGCGTCAATGAGCAGTTCTTC. It codes for CASSVTGTGGVNEQFF.

The chain combines TRBV7-2 with TRBJ2-2; D remains unclear. Trimming stripped 1 base from V and 2 bases from J, with 5 bases between. Germline V lookup: CDR1 SGHTA, CDR2 FQGNSA. This CDR3 is built from 14 residues. The CDR3 spells CASSLGHNTGELFF. The CDR3 DNA reads as TGTGCCAGCAGCTTAGGACACAACACCGGGGAGCTGTTTTTT.

The chain combines TRBV4-1 with TRBJ2-7; 7 bases agree with TRBD1. The CDR3 runs 20 residues. The V segment lost 5 bases and the J segment 0 bases; nucleotides outside the gene matches: 22. Looked up from germline, CDR1 is MGHRA and CDR2 is YSYEKL. CDR3 bases: TGCGCCAGCAGCGCAAGGGGGCCCGGGACAGCCGATCCCAGCTCCTACGAGCAGTACTTC. It encodes CASSARGPGTADPSSYEQYF.

V gene TRBV2 combines with J gene TRBJ1-6; the D gene is possibly TRBD1 (6 bases). The V end was cut by 3 bases, the J end by 13 bases, with 19 bases between. Germline assignment: CDR1 SNHLY and CDR2 FYNNEI. CDR3 length: 15 amino acids. CDR3: CASSEDSLLPTPLHF. The CDR3 DNA reads as TGTGCCAGCAGTGAGGACAGTTTGTTGCCGACGCCCCTCCACTTT.

The chain recombines TRBV5-5 with TRBJ1-5; D unresolved. The CDR3 runs to 12 residues. V was shortened by 7 bases and J by 7 bases, with 12 bases between the two germline ends. Germline assignment: CDR1 SGHKS and CDR2 YYEKEE (reference sequence). CDR3 sequence reads: CASGPEGQPQHF. In DNA form, the CDR3 reads TGTGCCAGCGGCCCGGAGGGCCAGCCCCAGCATTTT.

The V gene is TRBV4-1, the J gene TRBJ2-5; perhaps TRBD2 as D (5 bases). CDR1 MGHRA and CDR2 YSYEKL come from the germline V gene. The CDR3 length is 17 residues. Trimming pared 0 bases from V and 3 bases from J, leaving 17 bases between. The CDR3 bases are TGCGCCAGCAGCCAAGATTTTGAGCGGAGGATCAAAGAGACCCAGTACTTC. Its translation: CASSQDFERRIKETQYF.

This clone has just one count. V gene TRBV19 combines with J gene TRBJ1-3; D call uncertain. Germline assignment: CDR1 LNHDA and CDR2 SQIVND (reference sequence). The CDR3 length is 15 residues. V was pared by 8 bases and J by 8 bases, with 22 bases between. The DNA for the CDR3 is TGTGCCAGTGGTCGAGCCCCCGAATCTCGGGACACCATATATTTT. Translation gives CASGRAPESRDTIYF.

This sequence joins TRBV19 and TRBJ1-5; 7 positions match TRBD1. V lost 5 bases to trimming and J lost 5 bases; unmatched junction nucleotides: 6. The germline V gene has CDR1 LNHDA and CDR2 SQIVND (reference sequence). The CDR3 totals 14 residues. CDR3 in DNA: TGTGCCAGTAGTTCGGCAGGGGGGTATCAGCCCCAGCATTTT. Protein sequence: CASSSAGGYQPQHF.

This sequence joins TRBV6-1 and TRBJ1-5; TRBD1 agrees at 11 bases. The ends lost 4 bases at V and 9 bases at J; junction bases unmatched: 11. CDR1 and CDR2 from the germline V gene are MNHNS and SASEGT. The CDR3 totals 16 residues. The CDR3 nucleotides read TGTGCCAGCAGTGTCCGGACAGGGGGCTCCCCGGGGCCCCAGCATTTT. It specifies CASSVRTGGSPGPQHF.